A selection of T cell receptor beta chains follows, all from one sample in a study of blood T cell repertoires in COVID-19. Profiled with immunoSEQ multiplex PCR; TCRdb holds only in-frame clones, not every one. The sample includes about 270,000 clones, approximately 89% of them seen just once. Specimen: peripheral blood. The source of these receptors is a man between 40 and 49 years old with active or convalescent COVID-19. Both conserved end residues are part of each CDR3. A D gene is named only where the DNA matches it firmly. Size values are once, few and many counts, or a class for expanded clones, and some rows have none.

abundance: NA
d_gene: TRBD1
v_gene: TRBV19
j_gene: TRBJ2-5
CDR3nt: TGTGCCAGTACCTCTACCGGGACAGGGGCTAGCCAAGAGACCCAGTACTTC
CDR3aa: CASTSTGTGASQETQYF

abundance: NA
d_gene: NA
v_gene: TRBV28
j_gene: TRBJ1-2
CDR3nt: TGTGCCAGCAGTTTTAGGTTGCGGGGGAACTATGGCTACACCTTC
CDR3aa: CASSFRLRGNYGYTF

abundance: NA
d_gene: TRBD2
v_gene: TRBV30
j_gene: TRBJ2-3
CDR3nt: TGTGCCTGGAACTTAGCGGGTCCCACAGATACGCAGTATTTT
CDR3aa: CAWNLAGPTDTQYF

abundance: NA
d_gene: NA
v_gene: TRBV27
j_gene: TRBJ1-3
CDR3nt: TGTGCCAGCAGTCGCTCGAGTTCTGGAAACACCATATATTTT
CDR3aa: CASSRSSSGNTIYF

abundance: NA
d_gene: NA
v_gene: TRBV12-3/TRBV12-4
j_gene: TRBJ1-2
CDR3nt: TGTGCCAGCAGTTTATGGGACACTTATGGCTACACCTTC
CDR3aa: CASSLWDTYGYTF

abundance: NA
d_gene: NA
v_gene: TRBV27
j_gene: TRBJ2-3
CDR3nt: TGTGCCAGCAGTTCGACAGATACGCAGTATTTT
CDR3aa: CASSSTDTQYF

abundance: NA
d_gene: TRBD1
v_gene: TRBV24-1
j_gene: TRBJ2-5
CDR3nt: TGTGCCACCAGTGACCCCGGACAGGGGTGGGAAGAGACCCAGTACTTC
CDR3aa: CATSDPGQGWEETQYF

abundance: few
d_gene: NA
v_gene: TRBV5-1
j_gene: TRBJ1-1
CDR3nt: TGCGCCAGCAGCTTATTTGAGGGATCCGAAGCTTTCTTT
CDR3aa: CASSLFEGSEAFF

abundance: NA
d_gene: NA
v_gene: TRBV24-1
j_gene: TRBJ2-5
CDR3nt: TGTGCCACCAGTGACCCCACCGGGACTTCTAACCAAGAGACCCAGTACTTC
CDR3aa: CATSDPTGTSNQETQYF

abundance: NA
d_gene: NA
v_gene: TRBV5-4
j_gene: TRBJ1-4
CDR3nt: TGTGCCAGCAGCTCACAGGAGACGGGTAATGAAAAACTGTTTTTT
CDR3aa: CASSSQETGNEKLFF

abundance: few
d_gene: NA
v_gene: TRBV9
j_gene: TRBJ2-3
CDR3nt: TGTGCCAGCAGCGTAGACGGGCGGGCAGATACGCAGTATTTT
CDR3aa: CASSVDGRADTQYF

abundance: NA
d_gene: TRBD1
v_gene: TRBV5-4
j_gene: TRBJ2-7
CDR3nt: TGTGCCAGCAGCTTGGCCCCGGACAGGGACTACGAGCAGTACTTC
CDR3aa: CASSLAPDRDYEQYF

abundance: NA
d_gene: NA
v_gene: TRBV11-3
j_gene: TRBJ2-3
CDR3nt: TGTGCCAGCAGCCCATTGAGCGGGTCTAGCACAGATACGCAGTATTTT
CDR3aa: CASSPLSGSSTDTQYF

abundance: NA
d_gene: TRBD1
v_gene: TRBV6-5
j_gene: TRBJ2-1
CDR3nt: TGTGCCAGCAGTAAATCGGACAGGTACAATGAGCAGTTCTTC
CDR3aa: CASSKSDRYNEQFF

abundance: NA
d_gene: NA
v_gene: TRBV4-1
j_gene: TRBJ2-7
CDR3nt: TGCGCCAGCAGCCAAGAGGCAGCGCCCACCTACGAGCAGTACTTC
CDR3aa: CASSQEAAPTYEQYF

abundance: NA
d_gene: TRBD1
v_gene: TRBV7-9
j_gene: TRBJ1-3
CDR3nt: TGTACCAGCAGCTTGGGACAGGGCCCCTCTTCTGGAAACACCATATATTTT
CDR3aa: CTSSLGQGPSSGNTIYF

abundance: once
d_gene: NA
v_gene: TRBV27
j_gene: TRBJ2-7
CDR3nt: TGTGCCAGCAGTGTGGGACACCCCTACGAGCAGTACTTC
CDR3aa: CASSVGHPYEQYF

abundance: NA
d_gene: TRBD2
v_gene: TRBV7-2
j_gene: TRBJ2-7
CDR3nt: TGTGCCAGCAGCTTACTTCGGGAGGGCGAGCAGTACTTC
CDR3aa: CASSLLREGEQYF

abundance: NA
d_gene: NA
v_gene: TRBV6-6
j_gene: TRBJ2-2
CDR3nt: TGTGCCAGCAGTTCCCTCGGGGCCGGGGAGCTGTTTTTT
CDR3aa: CASSSLGAGELFF

abundance: NA
d_gene: TRBD1
v_gene: TRBV5-1
j_gene: TRBJ1-2
CDR3nt: TGCGCCAGCAGCTTGCTAGGGGGCGGGGATGGCTACACCTTC
CDR3aa: CASSLLGGGDGYTF

abundance: once
d_gene: NA
v_gene: TRBV12-3/TRBV12-4
j_gene: TRBJ1-1
CDR3nt: TGTGCCAGCAACTCCATGGGAGGAACTGAAGCTTTCTTT
CDR3aa: CASNSMGGTEAFF

abundance: NA
d_gene: TRBD1
v_gene: TRBV5-1
j_gene: TRBJ2-7
CDR3nt: TGCGCCAGCAGCCGGGACAGGGGTTACGAGCAGTACTTC
CDR3aa: CASSRDRGYEQYF

abundance: NA
d_gene: TRBD1
v_gene: TRBV30
j_gene: TRBJ1-6
CDR3nt: TGTGCCTGGAAGACAGGGGTTTCACCCCTCCACTTT
CDR3aa: CAWKTGVSPLHF

abundance: once
d_gene: TRBD1
v_gene: TRBV5-1
j_gene: TRBJ1-2
CDR3nt: TGCGCCAGCAGCTTGGCGGGACAGGGGGTTGGCTACACCTTC
CDR3aa: CASSLAGQGVGYTF

abundance: few
d_gene: NA
v_gene: TRBV5-4
j_gene: TRBJ1-3
CDR3nt: TGTGCCAGCAGCTTGGGTGGAATGGCAGGGGAACCTGGAAACACCATATATTTT
CDR3aa: CASSLGGMAGEPGNTIYF

abundance: NA
d_gene: TRBD1
v_gene: TRBV19
j_gene: TRBJ1-6
CDR3nt: TGTGCCAGTAGTCCCGGGACAGGGAATTCACCCCTCCACTTT
CDR3aa: CASSPGTGNSPLHF

abundance: NA
d_gene: NA
v_gene: TRBV6-6
j_gene: TRBJ1-6
CDR3nt: TGTGCCAGCAGATCCGACAGCAATAATTCACCCCTCCACTTT
CDR3aa: CASRSDSNNSPLHF

abundance: NA
d_gene: TRBD2
v_gene: TRBV12-5
j_gene: TRBJ2-7
CDR3nt: TGTGCTAGTGGTTTGGACATAACGAAGCGGGAGGGCTACGAGCAGTACTTC
CDR3aa: CASGLDITKREGYEQYF

abundance: many
d_gene: TRBD2
v_gene: TRBV6-1
j_gene: TRBJ2-7
CDR3nt: TGTGCCAGCAGTGTGCTAGCGGGAGGATTAGCGGGAATGGACGAGCAGTACTTC
CDR3aa: CASSVLAGGLAGMDEQYF

abundance: few
d_gene: TRBD2
v_gene: TRBV7-3
j_gene: TRBJ2-1
CDR3nt: TGTGCCAGCAGCACGGGAGGTTGGGATGAGCAGTTCTTC
CDR3aa: CASSTGGWDEQFF

abundance: NA
d_gene: NA
v_gene: TRBV7-8
j_gene: TRBJ1-5
CDR3nt: TGTGCCAGCAGCTTACAATCTGGGGGAGGTGATCAGCCCCAGCATTTT
CDR3aa: CASSLQSGGGDQPQHF